This T cell receptor beta chain was recorded in a study of shared clonotypes between healthy human individuals (dated by TCRdb to about 2020). General notes on the study: A few men and a couple of women, aged 18 to 49 years, made up the cohort. For each donor, three plates each were used for CD4 naive and CD4 memory, two plates were used for CD8 naive, and one plate was used for CD8 memory. Per donor, leukapheresis produced somewhere between about 0.9 and 9.5 billion PBMCs. To increase sequencing depth and limit assay-specific biases, TCR repertoire library preparation and sequencing were carried out by different laboratories using diverse techniques. To estimate repertoire size and how much clonotypes are shared between individuals, the study performed deep sequencing of blood TCR repertoires from about 5 healthy adults. What the work shows at the level of the full study, not this receptor alone: The genetic and exposure-history diversity represented was limited by the small number of donors. Compared with non-shared clonotypes, the clonotypes found in all four sorted-subset donors had higher generation probabilities. About 5% of naive CD4, approximately 3.7% of naive CD8, roughly 2.5% of memory CD4, and about 0.4% of memory CD8 clonotypes were shared across a handful of donors. Rarefaction of sorted-subset datasets indicated incomplete sequencing despite the large sequencing depth. Larger estimated clonotype richness was generally found for naive subsets than for memory subsets. Pairwise subsampling indicated that sequencing depth was expected to affect the degree of clonotype sharing among donors. Sampling was limited to blood, and TCR repertoires in tissue likely differ from TCR repertoires in blood.

CDR1 SGHRS and CDR2 YFSETQ were looked up in the germline V gene. V loses 2 bases, J loses 1 base, and the germline ends lie 10 bases apart. Inclusive of the bounding cysteine and phenylalanine, the CDR3 is 14 residues long. The only DNA kept is the CDR3, 42 bases in frame from the first base. Regarding this clone: Its specific antigen is unknown. The sample holds no much larger clone one base away, and base qualities are not on file.

Using the deep immunoSEQ assay, TCR CDR3 regions were amplified from genomic DNA by multiplex PCR. Genomic DNA extracted from each cell subset was distributed evenly over all wells of several immunoSEQ 96-well plates, and each plate served as one replicate. For sorted subsets, roughly 200 ng of genomic DNA, equivalent to roughly 30,000 T cell genomes, went into each replicate PCR. Purified libraries were quantified with a Qubit 3.0 fluorometer, sized on a Bioanalyzer 2100, and re-quantified with the KAPA Library Quantification kit. Every immunoSEQ 96-well plate was sequenced on a separate single-read 150-cycle Illumina NextSeq 550 flow cell. The authors' pipeline ran thus. The immunoSEQ output contained only junctional sequences without quality scores, so filtering could not match that applied to full-length reads. Sequences were annotated with PyIR, a Python wrapper for IgBLAST v1.9, and V/J genes and CDR3 were assigned using IMGT germline references. Any read was removed if the V/J assignment was weak (E-value above 1e-6), the CDR3 was missing, or the read contained stop codons, out-of-frame junctions, or ambiguous translated residues. V3J clonotypes were defined by identical inferred V gene, J gene, and CDR3 amino acid sequence. Percentage overlap between repertoires was calculated by dividing the number of shared unique clonotypes by the size of the smaller repertoire. RTK rarefaction, the Chao1 estimator, and Recon v2.1 estimates of unobserved clonotypes were used to assess repertoire richness. Generation probabilities for all TCRbeta clonotypes obtained by the gDNA method from four donors were computed using OLGA. TCRdb obtained this table from immuneACCESS and retained in-frame rearrangements with V and J assigned. These tables miss some clones; where compared with another copy, unresolved V genes account for less than half of the shortfall, and the remainder is unexplained. That table supplies the V and J calls and clone size; D and trimming were determined from the DNA. The table for this sample lists approximately 2.3 million clones; 93% of them were counted only once. The ten largest make up about 0.39% of the sample.

Donors were healthy HIV-negative adults with no recently reported acute infections or vaccinations. All donors were Caucasian adults living in Nashville, Tennessee, USA. CD4+ T cells were enriched by magnetic negative selection, after which naive cells were positively selected on CD45RA and the negative fraction was taken as the memory subset. Blood was collected by leukapheresis, and PBMCs were isolated by Ficoll-Histopaque density gradient centrifugation and then cryopreserved in liquid nitrogen vapor phase. Analytical flow cytometry was used to check the purity and quantity of every magnetically sorted T cell population. Each sorted fraction had its genomic DNA isolated and then quantified by UV absorbance on a Nanodrop 2000c.

The clonotype comes from a man aged 18 to 29 in good health. Some clones in this sample may be carry-over from other donors' samples. Here the chain combines TRBV5-1 and TRBJ2-7, and TRBD2 may be the D gene, going by 6 matching bases. Material: naive CD4+ T cells from PBMCs. In light of the paper, this sample's cell subset or site label describes: CD45RA+ positively selected. The CDR3 protein sequence reads: CASSFAGPSYEQYF. The DNA sequence follows: TGCGCCAGCAGCTTCGCGGGGCCTTCCTACGAGCAGTACTTC.